This record looks at one TCR beta chain sequence and its context. Its antigen is undetermined. The CDR3 is made up of 15 amino acids. Germline CDR1 and CDR2: LGHNA and YNFKEQ. The data originate from a study of blood T cells in healthy people across ages. Turning to the study itself: About one barcoded beta molecule was captured per two T cells (by template switching). Study results and caveats: Samples with more naive T cells showed higher observed beta diversity. Roughly linear declines in TCR beta diversity per million T cells occurred with age.

Sample-barcoded 5' priming and a J-beta primer mix drove a second PCR of 7 to 11 cycles. TCRdb processed the 5' RACE reads anew with MiXCR; each CDR3 protein has one entry. Of more than 650,000 distinct CDR3 sequences in the sample, about 53% were seen once. The origin of this receptor is an elderly man in good health. The chain combines TRBV4-2 with TRBJ2-7; perhaps TRBD1 as D (6 bases). Gene TRBJ2-5 matches the end of the DNA better, so the J call may be wrong. The specimen sequenced was blood. The CDR3 DNA reads as TGTGCCAGCAGCCAAGATCCGAACAGGGTGGAGACCCAGTACTTC. Amino acids: CASSQDPNRVETQYF.